The entry that follows covers one T cell receptor (beta chain) sequence. Its specificity is not known. The sample is drawn from a study of metastatic and nonmetastatic thyroid tumors. Study overall: Repertoires from blood and tumor or nodule tissue of malignant and benign thyroid patients were compared.

General study points: Significantly greater TCR beta diversity was reportedly found in malignant thyroid tumors than in benign nodules (in blood and tumor).

Germline V gene lookup returns CDR1 SGHRS and CDR2 YFSETQ. V gave up 2 bases and J gave up 7 bases, with 19 bases separating them. CDR3 length equals 15 residues. Authors' processing steps: Construction of a distant-metastasis classifier for papillary thyroid cancer relied on CDR3 differences across clinicopathological groups. With MiXCR, TCRdb reprocessed the PCR reads. These V and J calls rely on TCRdb rather than the paper's analysis. The table has 45,000 to 55,000 clones, under 25% seen once. No patient had received any treatment before thyroid surgery. The sample comprised blood. This rearrangement joins TRBV5-1 to TRBJ2-7; D may be TRBD1 or TRBD2 (6 bases each). This TCR was recovered from a male donor with papillary thyroid cancer or a benign thyroid nodule (not recorded which). Some clones in this sample may be carry-over from other donors' samples. CDR3 loop: CASSLGGTGEAEQYF. CDR3 DNA sequence: TGCGCCAGCAGCTTAGGGGGGACGGGGGAAGCTGAGCAGTACTTC.